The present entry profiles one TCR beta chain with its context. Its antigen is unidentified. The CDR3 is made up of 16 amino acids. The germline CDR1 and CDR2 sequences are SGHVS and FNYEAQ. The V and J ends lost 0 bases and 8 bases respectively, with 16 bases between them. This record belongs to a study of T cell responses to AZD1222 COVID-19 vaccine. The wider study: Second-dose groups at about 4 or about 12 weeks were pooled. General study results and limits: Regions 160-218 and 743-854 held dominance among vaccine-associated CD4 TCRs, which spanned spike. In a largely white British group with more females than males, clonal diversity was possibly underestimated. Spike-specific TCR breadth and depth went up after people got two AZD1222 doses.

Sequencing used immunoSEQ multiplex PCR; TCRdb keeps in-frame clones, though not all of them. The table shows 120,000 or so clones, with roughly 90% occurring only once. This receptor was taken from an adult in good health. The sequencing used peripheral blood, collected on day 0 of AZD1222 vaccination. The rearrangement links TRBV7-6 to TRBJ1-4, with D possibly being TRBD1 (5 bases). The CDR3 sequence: CASSLAPRGSGEKLFF. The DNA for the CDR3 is TGTGCCAGCAGCTTAGCCCCCCGGGGGTCGGGAGAAAAACTGTTTTTT.